This TCR beta chain comes out of a study of T cell responses to AZD1222 COVID-19 vaccine. Study at large: Whether given at about 4 or about 12 weeks, second doses were pooled.

The assay was immunoSEQ multiplex PCR, and TCRdb's table has in-frame clones only and misses some. The table shows more than 80,000 clones, with around 90% occurring only once. Worth noting for this clone: Its antigen is still unknown.

Study-level findings and limits: The CD4 TCRs associated with vaccination extended across spike and predominated at 160-218 and 743-854. Nearly half of spike-specific TCRs reportedly go after variant regions that carry no mutations.

The input for sequencing was peripheral blood, taken on day 0 of AZD1222 vaccination. This TCR was sampled from an adult in good health.

CDR3 sequence (DNA): TGTGCCAGCAGTTTTCTCCCCGGGGGCTCGGGCGGGGAGCTGTTTTTT. It is translated as CASSFLPGGSGGELFF. This chain uses TRBV27 with TRBJ2-2; D tentatively fits TRBD1 or TRBD2 (6 bases each). Germline V gives CDR1 MNHEY, CDR2 SMNVEV (reference sequence). The V end was cut by 3 bases, the J end by 7 bases, with 18 bases between. CDR3 length equals 16 residues.